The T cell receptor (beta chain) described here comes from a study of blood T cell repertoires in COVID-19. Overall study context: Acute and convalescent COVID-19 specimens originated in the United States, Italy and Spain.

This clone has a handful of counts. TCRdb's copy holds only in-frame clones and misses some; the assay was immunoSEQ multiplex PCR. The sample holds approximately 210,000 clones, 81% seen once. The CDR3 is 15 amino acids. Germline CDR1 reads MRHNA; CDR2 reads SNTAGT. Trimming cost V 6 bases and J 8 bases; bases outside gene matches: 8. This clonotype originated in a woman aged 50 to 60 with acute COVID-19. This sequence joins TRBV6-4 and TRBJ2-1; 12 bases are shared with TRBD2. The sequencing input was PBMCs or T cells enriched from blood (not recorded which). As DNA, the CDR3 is TGTGCCAGCAGGTCGCGACTAGCGGGAGTCCATGAGCAGTTCTTC. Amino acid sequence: CASRSRLAGVHEQFF.